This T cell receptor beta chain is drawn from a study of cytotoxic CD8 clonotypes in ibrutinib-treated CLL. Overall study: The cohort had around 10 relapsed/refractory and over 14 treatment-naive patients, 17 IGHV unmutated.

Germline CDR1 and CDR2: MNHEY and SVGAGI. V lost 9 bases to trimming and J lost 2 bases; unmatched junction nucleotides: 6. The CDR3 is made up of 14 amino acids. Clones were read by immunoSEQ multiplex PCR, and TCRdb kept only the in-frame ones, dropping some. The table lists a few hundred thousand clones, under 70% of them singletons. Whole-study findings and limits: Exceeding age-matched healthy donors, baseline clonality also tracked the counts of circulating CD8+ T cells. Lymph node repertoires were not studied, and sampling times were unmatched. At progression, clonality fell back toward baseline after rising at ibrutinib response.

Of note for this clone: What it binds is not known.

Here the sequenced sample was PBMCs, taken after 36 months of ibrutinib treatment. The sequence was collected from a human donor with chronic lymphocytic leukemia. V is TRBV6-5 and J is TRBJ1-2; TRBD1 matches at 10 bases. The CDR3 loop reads CARTGGGFNYGYTF. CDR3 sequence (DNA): TGTGCCAGGACAGGGGGCGGTTTCAACTATGGCTACACCTTC.